One sample yielded the 32 T cell receptor beta chains listed below, sequenced in a study of technical replicates of blood from a few donors. Data came from immunoSEQ multiplex PCR; TCRdb stores just in-frame clones and leaves some out. In the table there are 80,000 to 95,000 clones, 90% to 98% of which are singletons. The sample taken for sequencing was T cells isolated from PBMCs. These receptors were obtained from a human donor in good health.

The chain joins TRBV11-3 to TRBJ2-7; D is ambiguous. The CDR3 is made up of 11 amino acids. From germline, CDR1 is SGHNT and CDR2 YENEEA. Trimming pared 3 bases from V and 7 bases from J, leaving 7 bases between. In DNA form, the CDR3 reads TGTGCCAGCAGCTTCTGGCAGGAGCAGTACTTC. Amino acids: CASSFWQEQYF.

This sequence joins TRBV2 and TRBJ1-4; perhaps TRBD1 as D (5 bases). Looked up from germline, CDR1 is SNHLY and CDR2 is FYNNEI. Trimming removed 7 bases from V and 5 bases from J, with 11 bases in between. The CDR3 extends over 13 amino acids. The DNA of the CDR3 is TGTGCCAGCAAGAAGACAGTCAATGAAAAACTGTTTTTT. It specifies CASKKTVNEKLFF.

The chain links TRBV7-3 to TRBJ2-2; 9 bases are shared with TRBD1. Trimming removed 2 bases from V and 7 bases from J; junction bases left unmatched: 8. Germline V CDR1 and CDR2: SGHTA, FQGTGA. There are 16 residues in the CDR3. This CDR3 is CASSLVGQGRVGELFF. The CDR3 nucleotides are TGTGCCAGCAGCTTAGTGGGACAGGGAAGAGTCGGGGAGCTGTTTTTT.

The V gene is TRBV7-8, the J gene TRBJ2-7; weak D call: TRBD1 (6 bases). V gave up 8 bases and J gave up 4 bases, with 15 bases separating them. Germline V lookup: CDR1 SGHVS, CDR2 FQNEAQ. CDR3 size: 13 residues. CDR3 loop: CASVEGGLYEQYF. As DNA, the CDR3 is TGTGCCAGCGTAGAAGGGGGTCTGTACGAGCAGTACTTC.

The CDR3 sequence: CASSIGGGESYEQYF. CDR3 DNA: TGTGCCAGTAGTATAGGGGGAGGGGAATCCTACGAGCAGTACTTC. The V gene is TRBV19, the J gene TRBJ2-7, with TRBD2 matching 7 bases. The CDR3 loop spans 15 amino acids. Germline values: CDR1 LNHDA, CDR2 SQIVND (reference sequence). After removal of 1 base from V and 1 base from J, the junction contained 4 bases not matched to a gene.

V gene TRBV5-4 combines with J gene TRBJ1-1; D possibly corresponds to TRBD1 (5 bases). Germline V gives CDR1 SGHNT, CDR2 YYREEE (reference sequence). With 4 bases removed from V and 4 bases from J, the gap between germline ends came to 11 bases. The CDR3 is made up of 13 amino acids. CDR3 bases: TGTGCCAGCAGCCTATCCGGGGGCACTGAAGCTTTCTTT. This encodes CASSLSGGTEAFF.

The chain recombines TRBV10-3 with TRBJ2-7, with TRBD1 matching over 9 bases. Trimming took 3 bases from V and 3 from J; bases not matched to a gene: 3. CDR3 length: 14 amino acids. From germline, CDR1 is ENHRY and CDR2 SYGVKD. CDR3 in amino acids: CAISEGQGLYEQYF. The CDR3 region has the DNA TGTGCCATCAGTGAAGGACAGGGGCTCTACGAGCAGTACTTC.

The chain recombines TRBV13 with TRBJ2-2; 7 bases agree with TRBD2. V lost 5 bases and J lost 4; bases outside the gene matches: 4. The CDR3 runs 14 residues. CDR1 is PRHDT and CDR2 is FYEKMQ in the germline V gene (reference sequence). This CDR3 is CASSPGLFTGELFF. The CDR3, as DNA: TGTGCCAGCAGCCCGGGACTATTCACCGGGGAGCTGTTTTTT.

This chain links TRBV11-1 with TRBJ2-1; 7 bases are a match to TRBD1. The ends lost 3 bases at V and 6 bases at J; junction bases unmatched: 5. This CDR3 is built from 14 residues. In germline, CDR1 is SGHAT, CDR2 FQDESV (reference sequence). CDR3 in amino acids: CASSFDRELNEQFF. CDR3 bases: TGTGCCAGCAGCTTCGACAGGGAACTCAATGAGCAGTTCTTC.

The chain joins TRBV4-3 to TRBJ1-2, with D possibly being TRBD1 (6 bases). This CDR3 has 17 amino acids. Trimming removed 1 base at V and 8 bases at J, with 23 bases between. Germline CDR1 LGHNA, CDR2 YSLEER. CDR3 bases: TGCGCCAGCAGCCAAGGAGTCGGGGCAGGGGTTGTTGGGGGCTACACCTTC. This codes for CASSQGVGAGVVGGYTF.

The chain has TRBV4-1 and TRBJ2-2; 7 bases are a match to TRBD1. The junction had 10 bases not matched to a gene; V was cut back by 6 bases and J by 6 bases. Germline CDR1 and CDR2: MGHRA and YSYEKL. The CDR3 is made up of 15 amino acids. The chain's CDR3 is CASRLNRGISGELFF. In nucleotides, the CDR3 is TGCGCCAGCAGACTTAACAGGGGTATCTCCGGGGAGCTGTTTTTT.

The genes are TRBV19 and TRBJ1-3, with 9 bases fitting TRBD1. CDR3 size: 14 residues. J lost 2 bases, V lost 4 bases, and 0 bases had no gene match. Germline assignment: CDR1 LNHDA and CDR2 SQIVND (reference sequence). The CDR3 sequence: CASSRDRAGNTIYF. DNA for the CDR3: TGTGCCAGTAGTAGGGACAGGGCTGGAAACACCATATATTTT.

This chain joins TRBV6-1 and TRBJ1-2; D not resolved. Trimming removed 5 bases at V and 2 bases at J, with 3 bases between. This CDR3 is 11 amino acids long. Germline lookup yields CDR1 MNHNS and CDR2 SASEGT. Here the CDR3 DNA reads TGTGCCAGCAGTCAGAACTATGGCTACACCTTC. It specifies CASSQNYGYTF.

The chain employs TRBV30 and TRBJ2-1; 9 nucleotides align to TRBD2. The CDR3 is 19 residues long. Trimming cost V 0 bases and J 1 base; bases outside gene matches: 13. Germline-derived CDR1 and CDR2 are GTSNPN and SVGIG (reference sequence). CDR3 nucleotide sequence: TGTGCCTGGAGTGTACCGGGCGGGAGGGTTTATCTTTCCTACAATGAGCAGTTCTTC. Residues: CAWSVPGGRVYLSYNEQFF.

The chain couples TRBV7-9 to TRBJ2-2; 10 bases match TRBD1. CDR1 is SEHNR and CDR2 is FQNEAQ in the germline V gene (reference sequence). The ends lost 4 bases at V and 8 bases at J; junction bases unmatched: 10. CDR3 length: 16 residues. CDR3 in amino acids: CASSSSDRGVFGELFF. As DNA, the CDR3 is TGTGCCAGCAGCTCCTCGGACAGGGGGGTGTTTGGGGAGCTGTTTTTT.

V usage is TRBV5-1 and J usage is TRBJ1-2; 7 bases align to TRBD1. CDR1 is SGHRS and CDR2 is YFSETQ in the germline V gene. V lost 0 bases and J lost 2; bases outside the gene matches: 1. The CDR3 loop spans 14 amino acids. The CDR3 loop is CASSLGQGNYGYTF. The CDR3 nucleotides are TGCGCCAGCAGCTTGGGACAGGGAAACTATGGCTACACCTTC.

J is TRBJ1-4 and V is TRBV5-1; 8 nucleotides align to TRBD1. CDR1 and CDR2 from the germline V gene are SGHRS and YFSETQ. This CDR3 region has 14 residues. V lost 6 bases and J lost 5; bases outside the gene matches: 6. The chain's CDR3 is CASTRTGLNEKLFF. The CDR3 nucleotides are TGCGCCAGCACTCGGACAGGGCTCAATGAAAAACTGTTTTTT.

This clone has just one count. The rearrangement links TRBV27 to TRBJ2-1; the D gene is possibly TRBD1 (6 bases). CDR1 is MNHEY and CDR2 is SMNVEV in the germline V gene (reference sequence). This CDR3 is 15 amino acids long. With 9 bases removed from V and 0 bases from J, the gap between germline ends came to 15 bases. The CDR3 sequence is CASSTGPYSYNEQFF. The CDR3 DNA follows: TGTGCCAGTTCTACAGGGCCATACTCCTACAATGAGCAGTTCTTC.

This clone was recorded once. V and J are TRBV20-1 and TRBJ2-5, with D possibly being TRBD1 (5 bases). This CDR3 contains 11 residues. The V gene's germline CDR1 is DFQATT and CDR2 SNEGSKA (reference sequence). V lost 5 bases and J lost 4, with 8 bases in between. CDR3 nucleotide sequence: TGCAGTGCTGAAAGGGGAGAGACCCAGTACTTC. Translating it yields CSAERGETQYF.

The chain uses TRBV6-7 and TRBJ1-1; D remains ambiguous. TRBV6-7 is labeled an ORF, and its function is uncertain. The V gene lost 2 bases and the J gene lost 5 bases, with 15 bases spanning the gap. The CDR3 has 15 amino acids. The CDR3 DNA follows: TGTGCCAGCAGTTACCACGGGGTTGAATGGACTGAAGCTTTCTTT. It translates to CASSYHGVEWTEAFF.

The rearrangement uses TRBV6-5 and TRBJ1-2; TRBD1 is a possible D gene (5 bases). The germline V and J ends were trimmed by 2 bases and 2 bases, with 12 bases remaining between them. Germline V CDR1 and CDR2: MNHEY, SVGAGI. The CDR3 runs to 15 residues. In DNA, the CDR3 is TGTGCCAGCAGTTACGCAGGGCAGACGAACTATGGCTACACCTTC. This gives the protein CASSYAGQTNYGYTF.

This sequence joins TRBV2 and TRBJ1-1; a weak D match, TRBD1 (5 bases). Trimming cost V 6 bases and J 1 base, with 9 bases left between them. Looked up from germline, CDR1 is SNHLY and CDR2 is FYNNEI. This CDR3 spans 13 amino acids. The CDR3: CASRKGSNTEAFF. The DNA of the CDR3 is TGTGCCAGCAGAAAGGGGTCGAACACTGAAGCTTTCTTT. Full variable domain (remainder filled in from reference TRBV2 and TRBJ1-1): EPEVTQTPSHQVTQMGQEVILRCVPISNHLYFYWYRQILGQKVEFLVSFYNNEISEKSEIFDDQFSVERPDGSNFTLKIRSTKLEDSAMYFCASRKGSNTEAFFGQGTRLTVV.

The rearrangement joins TRBV2 to TRBJ2-1; 8 bases align to TRBD2. This CDR3 spans 15 amino acids. Germline assignment: CDR1 SNHLY and CDR2 FYNNEI. J gave up 3 bases and V 4 bases, and 5 bases lay outside the gene matches. As DNA, the CDR3 is TGTGCCAGCAGTGGGGGACTAGAGCGCTACAATGAGCAGTTCTTC. Translating gives CASSGGLERYNEQFF.

The genes are TRBV5-6 and TRBJ1-1; D is uncertain. The CDR3 has 14 amino acids. V dropped 2 bases and J dropped 1 base, with 9 bases sitting between them. The V gene's germline CDR1 is SGHDT and CDR2 YYEEEE. CDR3 amino acids: CASSLSPRNTEAFF. CDR3 in DNA: TGTGCCAGCAGCTTATCTCCCAGGAACACTGAAGCTTTCTTT.

The J gene is TRBJ1-5, the V gene TRBV19; D gene ambiguous. V shed 1 base and J shed 2 bases, with 6 bases lying between them. The germline gives CDR1 LNHDA, CDR2 SQIVND (reference sequence). This CDR3 spans 14 amino acids. Here the CDR3 reads CASSIGRGNQPQHF. The CDR3 DNA reads as TGTGCCAGTAGTATAGGACGGGGCAATCAGCCCCAGCATTTT.

The chain combines TRBV11-3 with TRBJ2-7, with 7 nucleotides matching TRBD2. CDR3 length equals 13 residues. With V trimmed by 2 bases and J by 2 bases, 0 bases remained unmatched. Germline CDR1 is SGHNT and CDR2 is YENEEA. For the CDR3, the DNA is TGTGCCAGCAGCTTAACTAGCGCCTACGAGCAGTACTTC. Translating it yields CASSLTSAYEQYF.

Of note for this clone: This same CDR3 is encoded by further DNA sequences in the sample. V is TRBV4-1 and J is TRBJ2-5; D gene uncertain. This CDR3 has 13 amino acids. Trimming cost V 1 base and J 2 bases, with 5 bases left between them. Per germline, CDR1 MGHRA and CDR2 YSYEKL. CDR3 protein: CASSQVLQETQYF. CDR3 DNA sequence: TGCGCCAGCAGCCAAGTATTACAAGAGACCCAGTACTTC.

This chain connects TRBV23-1 to TRBJ2-5, with TRBD2 identical over 9 bases. TRBV23-1 is designated an ORF whose function remains uncertain. V shed 0 bases, J shed 5 bases, and the junction held 10 bases outside the gene matches. There are 17 residues in the CDR3. CDR3 region: CASSQSLSAGGRETQYF. CDR3 nucleotides: TGCGCCAGCAGTCAATCTTTATCAGCGGGAGGACGGGAGACCCAGTACTTC.

In its sample, this clone was seen once. The chain employs TRBV19 and TRBJ2-7; perhaps TRBD1 as D (6 bases). This CDR3 region has 15 residues. V was pared by 4 bases and J by 5 bases, with 18 bases between. Germline V lookup: CDR1 LNHDA, CDR2 SQIVND (reference sequence). The CDR3 reads CASSRSTGQQHEQYF. The DNA of the CDR3 is TGTGCCAGTAGTAGGTCAACAGGGCAACAACACGAGCAGTACTTC.

The chain has TRBV7-2 and TRBJ2-1; tentative D call: TRBD2 (5 bases). Germline CDR1 SGHTA, CDR2 FQGNSA. This CDR3 has 15 amino acids. V was pared by 1 base and J by 7 bases, with 14 bases between. The CDR3 region has the DNA TGTGCCAGCAGCTTAGGGCTAGCTATGGTAAATGAGCAGTTCTTC. Protein product: CASSLGLAMVNEQFF. The full variable domain, rest sourced from reference TRBV7-2 and TRBJ2-1, is GAGVSQSPSNKVTEKGKDVELRCDPISGHTALYWYRQSLGQGLEFLIYFQGNSAPDKSGLPSDRFSAERTGGSVSTLTIQRTQQEDSAVYLCASSLGLAMVNEQFFGPGTRLTVL.

V gene TRBV27 combines with J gene TRBJ2-7; TRBD1 agrees at 8 bases. The germline V gene encodes CDR1 MNHEY and CDR2 SMNVEV (reference sequence). This CDR3 comprises 16 residues. The V gene end was trimmed by 4 bases and the J gene end by 3 bases; junction bases not matched to a gene: 11. CDR3 loop: CASSSRQGLFDYEQYF. CDR3 in DNA: TGTGCCAGCAGTTCTAGACAGGGGCTGTTCGACTACGAGCAGTACTTC.

The chain is built from TRBV6-5 and TRBJ2-7; 8 bases align to TRBD1. Per the germline V gene, CDR1 is MNHEY and CDR2 is SVGAGI. The trim removed 0 bases at V and 4 bases at J, leaving 5 bases unmatched. The CDR3 loop spans 15 amino acids. The CDR3 DNA reads as TGTGCCAGCAGTTACTCAGGACAGGGTACTTACGAGCAGTACTTC. This codes for CASSYSGQGTYEQYF.